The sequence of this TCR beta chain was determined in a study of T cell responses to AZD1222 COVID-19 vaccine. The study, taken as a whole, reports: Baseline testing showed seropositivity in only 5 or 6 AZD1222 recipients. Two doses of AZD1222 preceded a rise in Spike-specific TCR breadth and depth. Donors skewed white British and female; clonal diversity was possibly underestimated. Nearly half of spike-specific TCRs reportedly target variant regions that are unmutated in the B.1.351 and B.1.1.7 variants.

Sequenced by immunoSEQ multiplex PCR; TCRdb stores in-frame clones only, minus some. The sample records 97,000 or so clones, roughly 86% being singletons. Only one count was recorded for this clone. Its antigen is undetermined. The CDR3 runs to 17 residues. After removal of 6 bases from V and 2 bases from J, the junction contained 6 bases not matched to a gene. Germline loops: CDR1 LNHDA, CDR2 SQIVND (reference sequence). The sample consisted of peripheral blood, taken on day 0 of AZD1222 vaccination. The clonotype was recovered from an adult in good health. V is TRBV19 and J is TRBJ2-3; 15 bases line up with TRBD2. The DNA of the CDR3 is TGTGCCAGTAGCAAGGGGACTAGCGGGAGGACCACAGATACGCAGTATTTT. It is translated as CASSKGTSGRTTDTQYF.